The T cell receptor beta chain under discussion was sequenced for a study of T cells after yellow fever vaccination. Study information: Fractions with few cells were prepared using SMART-Seq v4 Ultra Low Input.

Template switching with 5'RACE generated the TCR cDNA and added a universal primer site and UMIs. TCRdb called the 5' RACE reads again in MiXCR, with one record for every CDR3 protein. The sample has some 300,000 distinct CDR3 sequences, around a tenth seen once; the top ten hold roughly 3%. Study-wide findings and caveats: Re-detected after boosting: most primary clones, around 97% of CD4 and 88% of CD8.

Comment on this clonotype: The antigen remains undetermined.

The sequence derives from a man younger than 35 who received the YFV17D yellow fever vaccine. Sample: CD4+ T cells sorted from PBMCs, taken 45 days after the yellow fever booster vaccination.

The CDR3 spells CASSPVGQGSTDTQYF. The CDR3 DNA sequence: TGTGCCAGCTCACCAGTGGGACAGGGGAGCACAGATACGCAGTATTTT. V usage is TRBV18 and J usage is TRBJ2-3; 10 positions match TRBD1. Germline V lookup: CDR1 KGHSH, CDR2 LQKENI. The CDR3 has 16 residues. Unmatched junction bases numbered 2, after V lost 2 bases and J lost 0 bases.